This entry describes one T cell receptor (beta chain). Antigen: not known. The entry originates in a study of shared clonotypes between healthy human individuals. In the study overall: Donor composition was two women and a few men, aged 18 to 49.

Data came from immunoSEQ multiplex PCR; TCRdb stores just in-frame clones and leaves some out. The sample gives around 510,000 clones, roughly 95% of which show up once; under 0.065% is in the top ten. General study results and limits: Donors were few, which limited the genetic and exposure-history diversity represented.

The sequenced material came from naive CD4+ T cells sorted from blood. The subset: CD45RA+ positively selected. The receptor comes from a woman aged 25-40 years in good health.

The CDR3 DNA reads as TGTGCCAGCAGTTACGCCCGGGTTTCATCCTACGAGCAGTACTTC. It codes for CASSYARVSSYEQYF. The chain uses TRBV6-5 and TRBJ2-7; D unresolved. Germline CDR1 and CDR2: MNHEY and SVGAGI. CDR3 length equals 15 residues. V gave up 2 bases and J gave up 1 base, with 12 bases separating them.